The sequence of this T cell receptor (beta chain) was determined in a study of a mutant IDH1 vaccine in newly diagnosed glioma (dated by TCRdb to about 2021). For the study in its entirety: Of the approximately 30 treated patients, approximately 62% were male and 37.5% were female, and a mean age of 40.4 years was recorded. Peripheral blood samples were drawn at six visits, namely V03 (baseline), V05, V07, V10, V12 and V13. Before enrollment, patients had received standard therapy of radiotherapy alone, temozolomide alone, or radiochemotherapy with temozolomide; most received the combination. Longitudinal TCRB deep sequencing was done for 25 treated patients, wherever samples were available for exploratory analyses.

Libraries came from the immunoSEQ multiplex PCR assay. The hsTCRB Kit was used according to the manufacturer's protocol to amplify rearranged TCR beta chain sequences. Sequencing of TCRB libraries was carried out on an Illumina MiSeq. Per the source publication's procedure: The kit vendor's proprietary platform handled demultiplexing, trimming and gene mapping. This immuneACCESS table, as held by TCRdb, lists in-frame sequences with V and J called but not all clones. Of the missing ones, under half trace to an unresolved V gene in checked studies; the others have no known cause. That table furnishes V, J and clone size, whereas the DNA furnished D and trimming. The sample table holds 75,000 to 100,000 clones, of which 70% to 90% were seen once. The ten largest clonotypes hold less than 0.65% of the sample. Sample time point, as interpreted from the label and publication: baseline, week 1 (first vaccination visit). This specimen's treatment or condition label, interpreted: pre-vaccination baseline after standard-of-care therapy. Newly diagnosed WHO grade 3 or 4 IDH1-mutant astrocytomas showing loss of nuclear ATRX were present in the donors. The samples were drawn from NOA16, a multicentre, single-arm, open-label phase I trial in Germany that tested a mutant IDH1 peptide vaccine in humans for the first time. Blood drawn at visit V03 was used as the baseline sample for immunogenicity testing. Genomic DNA for TCRB sequencing was extracted from EDTA blood using the DNeasy Blood and Tissue Kit.

The CDR3 goes from the cysteine to the phenylalanine over 15 residues. Only the CDR3 DNA stays, 45 bases, in frame from base 1. V loses 3 bases, J loses 6 bases, and the germline ends lie 16 bases apart. From the germline V gene (reference sequence), CDR1 is LNHNV and CDR2 is YYDKDF. Study-wide findings and limitations: Across multiple MHC alleles, vaccine-induced immune responses were seen in around 93% of patients. Pseudoprogression seemed to be unrelated to changes in the top peripheral T cell clonotypes found by TCRB sequencing. The authors noted that analyses of patient blood samples could not be reproduced because of sample limitations. PBMC samples for TCRB deep sequencing were selected based on availability.

Regarding this clone: The antigen it recognizes is unknown. Nothing much larger sits one base from this clone, and base qualities are not available.

The chain is encoded by TRBV15 joined to TRBJ2-3, with the D segment identity uncertain. The clonotype originates from a woman aged 50 to 60 with glioma. The material sequenced was PBMCs, taken from a glioma patient treated with radiotherapy, temozolomide or both. The CDR3 loop reads CATSRTPLRSDTQYF. The DNA is as follows: TGTGCCACCAGCAGGACTCCCCTTAGGTCCGATACGCAGTATTTT.